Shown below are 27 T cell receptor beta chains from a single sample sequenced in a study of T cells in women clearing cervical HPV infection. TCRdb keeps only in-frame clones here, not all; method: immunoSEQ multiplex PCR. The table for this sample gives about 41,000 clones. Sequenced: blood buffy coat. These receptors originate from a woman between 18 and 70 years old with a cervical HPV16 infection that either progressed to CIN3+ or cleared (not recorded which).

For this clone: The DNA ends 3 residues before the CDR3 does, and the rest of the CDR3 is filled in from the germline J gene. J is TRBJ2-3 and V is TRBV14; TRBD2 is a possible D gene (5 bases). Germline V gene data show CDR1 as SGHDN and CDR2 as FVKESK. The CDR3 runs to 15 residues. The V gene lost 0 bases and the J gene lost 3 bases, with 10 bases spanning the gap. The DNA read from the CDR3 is TGTGCCAGCAGCCAAGAAATAGCGCGGACAGATACG. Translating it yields CASSQEIARTDT. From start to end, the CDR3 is CASSQEIARTDTQYF.

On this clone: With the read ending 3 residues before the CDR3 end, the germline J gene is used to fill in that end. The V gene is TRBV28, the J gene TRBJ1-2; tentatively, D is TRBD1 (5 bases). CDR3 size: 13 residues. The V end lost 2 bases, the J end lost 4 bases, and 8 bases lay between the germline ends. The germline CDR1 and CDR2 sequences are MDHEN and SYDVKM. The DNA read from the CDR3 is TGTGCCAGCAGTTTACAGGGAAGCTATGGC. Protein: CASSLQGSYG. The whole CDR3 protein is CASSLQGSYGYTF.

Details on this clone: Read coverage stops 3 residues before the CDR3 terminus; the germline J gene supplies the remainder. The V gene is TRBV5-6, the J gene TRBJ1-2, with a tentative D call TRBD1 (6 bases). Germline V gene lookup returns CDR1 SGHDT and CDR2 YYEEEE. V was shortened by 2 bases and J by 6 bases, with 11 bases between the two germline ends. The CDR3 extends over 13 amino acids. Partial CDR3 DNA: TGTGCCAGCAGCTTCTGGGGGCCGGATGGC. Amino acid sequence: CASSFWGPDG. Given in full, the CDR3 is CASSFWGPDGYTF.

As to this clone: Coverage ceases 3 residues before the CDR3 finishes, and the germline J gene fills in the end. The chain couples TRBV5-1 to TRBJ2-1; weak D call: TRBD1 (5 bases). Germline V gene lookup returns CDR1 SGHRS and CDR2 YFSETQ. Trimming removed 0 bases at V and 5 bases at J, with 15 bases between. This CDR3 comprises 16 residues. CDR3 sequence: CASSLGWSGSHNEQFF. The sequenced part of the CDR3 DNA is TGCGCCAGCAGCTTGGGGTGGTCAGGGTCCCACAATGAG.

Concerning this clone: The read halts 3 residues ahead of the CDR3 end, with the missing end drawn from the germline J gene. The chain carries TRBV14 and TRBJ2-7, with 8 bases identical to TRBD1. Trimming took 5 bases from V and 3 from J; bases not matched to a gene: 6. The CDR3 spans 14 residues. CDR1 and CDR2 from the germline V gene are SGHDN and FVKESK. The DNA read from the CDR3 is TGTGCCAGCAGCTCTGGGACAGGCCTCTACGAG. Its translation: CASSSGTGLYE. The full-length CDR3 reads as CASSSGTGLYEQYF.

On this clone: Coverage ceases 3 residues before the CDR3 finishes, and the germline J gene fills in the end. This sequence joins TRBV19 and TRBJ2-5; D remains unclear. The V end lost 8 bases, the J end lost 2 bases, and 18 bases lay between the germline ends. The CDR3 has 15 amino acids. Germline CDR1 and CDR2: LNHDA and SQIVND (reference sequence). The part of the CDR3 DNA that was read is TGTGCCAGTGCGCCAAGCGCCGAGTTTCAAGAGACC. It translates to CASAPSAEFQET. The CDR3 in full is CASAPSAEFQETQYF.

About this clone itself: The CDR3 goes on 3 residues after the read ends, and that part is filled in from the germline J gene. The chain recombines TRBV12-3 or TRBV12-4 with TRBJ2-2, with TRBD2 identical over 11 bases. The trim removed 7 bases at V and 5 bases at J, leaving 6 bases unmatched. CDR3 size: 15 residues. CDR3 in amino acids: CASTTSGGYTGELFF. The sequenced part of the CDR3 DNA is TGTGCCAGCACAACTAGCGGGGGTTATACCGGGGAG.

The CDR3 DNA, read in part, is TGCAGTGCGGGAGGACAGGATATTTACAATGAG. It specifies CSAGGQDIYNE. The entire CDR3 protein reads CSAGGQDIYNEQFF. The chain uses TRBV20-1 and TRBJ2-1, with D tentatively TRBD1 (7 bases). Sequencing ends 3 residues short of the CDR3 end; the germline J gene provides the rest. The ends were cut back, 6 bases at V and 4 bases at J, with 16 bases in the middle. CDR1 DFQATT and CDR2 SNEGSKA come from the germline V gene (reference sequence). The CDR3 loop spans 14 amino acids.

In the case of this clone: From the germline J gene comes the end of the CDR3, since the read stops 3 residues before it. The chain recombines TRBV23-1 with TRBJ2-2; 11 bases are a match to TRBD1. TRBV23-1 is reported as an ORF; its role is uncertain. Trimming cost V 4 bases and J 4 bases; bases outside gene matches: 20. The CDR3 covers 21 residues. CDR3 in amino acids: CASSPGQGAYGGGRGTGELFF. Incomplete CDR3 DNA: TGCGCCAGCAGTCCCGGACAGGGGGCTTACGGCGGGGGGCGGGGCACCGGGGAG.

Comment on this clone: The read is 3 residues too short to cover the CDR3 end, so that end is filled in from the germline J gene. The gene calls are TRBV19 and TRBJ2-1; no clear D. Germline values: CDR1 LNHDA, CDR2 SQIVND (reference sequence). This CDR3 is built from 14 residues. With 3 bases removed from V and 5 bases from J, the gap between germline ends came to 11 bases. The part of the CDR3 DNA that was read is TGTGCCAGTAGTATGGGCCTTGCCCACAATGAG. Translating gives CASSMGLAHNE. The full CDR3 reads CASSMGLAHNEQFF.

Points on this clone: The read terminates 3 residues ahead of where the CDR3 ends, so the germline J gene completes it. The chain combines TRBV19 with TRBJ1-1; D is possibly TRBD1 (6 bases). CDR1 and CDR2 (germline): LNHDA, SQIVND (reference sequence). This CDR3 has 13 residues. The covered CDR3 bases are TGTGCCAGTACCGAGACAGGCCCGAAGGAA. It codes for CASTETGPKE. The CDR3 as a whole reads CASTETGPKEAFF.

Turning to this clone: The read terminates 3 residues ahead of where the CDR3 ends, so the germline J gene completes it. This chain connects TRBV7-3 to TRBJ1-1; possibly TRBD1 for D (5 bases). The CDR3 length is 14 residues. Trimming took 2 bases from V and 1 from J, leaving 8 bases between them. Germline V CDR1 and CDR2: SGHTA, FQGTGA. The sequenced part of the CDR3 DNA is TGTGCCAGCAGCTTAGGGGGGTCGAACACTGAA. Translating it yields CASSLGGSNTE. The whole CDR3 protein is CASSLGGSNTEAFF. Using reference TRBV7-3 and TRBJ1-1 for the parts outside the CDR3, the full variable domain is GAGVSQTPSNKVTEKGKYVELRCDPISGHTALYWYRQSLGQGPEFLIYFQGTGAADDSGLPNDRFFAVRPEGSVSTLKIQRTERGDSAVYLCASSLGGSNTEAFFGQGTRLTVV.

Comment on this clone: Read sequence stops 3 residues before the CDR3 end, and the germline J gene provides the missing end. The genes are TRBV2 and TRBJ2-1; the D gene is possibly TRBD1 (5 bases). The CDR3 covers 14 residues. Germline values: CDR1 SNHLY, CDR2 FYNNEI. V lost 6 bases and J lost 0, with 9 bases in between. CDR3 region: CASRGRGSYNEQFF. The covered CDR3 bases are TGTGCCAGCAGGGGTAGGGGCTCCTACAATGAG.

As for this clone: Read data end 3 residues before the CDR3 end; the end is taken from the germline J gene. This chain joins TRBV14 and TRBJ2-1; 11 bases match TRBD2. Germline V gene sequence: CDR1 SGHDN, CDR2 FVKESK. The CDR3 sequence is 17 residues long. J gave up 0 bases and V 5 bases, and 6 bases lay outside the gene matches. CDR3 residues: CASSKALAGVSYNEQFF. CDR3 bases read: TGTGCCAGCAGCAAGGCACTAGCGGGGGTCTCCTACAATGAG.

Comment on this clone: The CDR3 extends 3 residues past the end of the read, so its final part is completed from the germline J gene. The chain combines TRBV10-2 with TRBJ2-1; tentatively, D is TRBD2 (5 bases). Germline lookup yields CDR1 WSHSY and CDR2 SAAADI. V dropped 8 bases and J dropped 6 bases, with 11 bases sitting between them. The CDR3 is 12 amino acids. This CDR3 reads CASAGSPNEQFF. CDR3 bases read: TGCGCCAGCGCGGGCAGCCCCAATGAG.

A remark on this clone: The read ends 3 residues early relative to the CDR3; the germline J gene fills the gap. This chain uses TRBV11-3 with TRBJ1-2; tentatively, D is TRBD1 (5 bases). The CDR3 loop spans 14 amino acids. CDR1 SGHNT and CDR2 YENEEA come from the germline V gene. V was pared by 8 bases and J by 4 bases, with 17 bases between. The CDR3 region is CASFALDSLYGYTF. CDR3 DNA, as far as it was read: TGTGCCAGCTTTGCCCTTGACAGCCTCTATGGC.

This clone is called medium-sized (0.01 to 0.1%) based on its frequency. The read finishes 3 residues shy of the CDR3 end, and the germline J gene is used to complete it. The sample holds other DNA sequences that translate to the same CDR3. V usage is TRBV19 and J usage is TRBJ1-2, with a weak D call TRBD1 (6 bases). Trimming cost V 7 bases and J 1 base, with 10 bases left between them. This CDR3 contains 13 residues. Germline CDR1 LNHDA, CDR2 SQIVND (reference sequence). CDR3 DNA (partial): TGTGCCAGTACCCCGGACAGTAACTATGGC. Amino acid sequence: CASTPDSNYG. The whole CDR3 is CASTPDSNYGYTF.

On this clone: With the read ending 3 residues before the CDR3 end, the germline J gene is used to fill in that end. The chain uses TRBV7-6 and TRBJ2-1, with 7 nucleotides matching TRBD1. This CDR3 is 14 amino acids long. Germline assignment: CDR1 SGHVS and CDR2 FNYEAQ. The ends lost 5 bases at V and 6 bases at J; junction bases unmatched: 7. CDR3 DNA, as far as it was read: TGTGCCAGCAGCCCGTCCACAGGGGTCAATGAG. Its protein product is CASSPSTGVNE. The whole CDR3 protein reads CASSPSTGVNEQFF.

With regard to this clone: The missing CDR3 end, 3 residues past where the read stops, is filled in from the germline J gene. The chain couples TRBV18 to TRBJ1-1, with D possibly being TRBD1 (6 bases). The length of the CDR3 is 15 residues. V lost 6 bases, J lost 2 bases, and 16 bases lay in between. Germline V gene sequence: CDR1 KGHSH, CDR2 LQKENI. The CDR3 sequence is CASSLKLGANTEAFF. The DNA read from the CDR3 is TGTGCCAGCTCCCTTAAGTTGGGGGCCAACACTGAA.

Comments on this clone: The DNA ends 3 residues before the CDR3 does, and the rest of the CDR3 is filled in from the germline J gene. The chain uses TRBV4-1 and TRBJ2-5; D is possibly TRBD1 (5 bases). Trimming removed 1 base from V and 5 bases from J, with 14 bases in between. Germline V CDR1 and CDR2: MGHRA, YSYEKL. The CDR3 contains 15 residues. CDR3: CASSQVRWGHETQYF. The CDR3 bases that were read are TGCGCCAGCAGCCAAGTTCGTTGGGGCCATGAGACC.

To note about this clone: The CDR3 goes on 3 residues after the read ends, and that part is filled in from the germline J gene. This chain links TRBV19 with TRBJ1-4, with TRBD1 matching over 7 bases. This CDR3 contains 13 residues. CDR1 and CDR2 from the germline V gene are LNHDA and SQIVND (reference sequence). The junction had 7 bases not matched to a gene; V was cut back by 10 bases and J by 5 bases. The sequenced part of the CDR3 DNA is TGTGCCACCCTACCGACAGGGAATGAAAAA. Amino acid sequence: CATLPTGNEK. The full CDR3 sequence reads CATLPTGNEKLFF.

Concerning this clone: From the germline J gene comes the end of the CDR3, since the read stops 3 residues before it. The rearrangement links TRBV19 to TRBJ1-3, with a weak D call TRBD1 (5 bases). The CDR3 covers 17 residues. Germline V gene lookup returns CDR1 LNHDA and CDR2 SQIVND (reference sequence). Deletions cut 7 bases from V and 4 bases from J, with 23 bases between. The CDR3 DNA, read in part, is TGTGCCAGTACTAGGGCCAGGGATAACCTTTCGGGAAACACC. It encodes CASTRARDNLSGNT. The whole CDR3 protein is CASTRARDNLSGNTIYF.

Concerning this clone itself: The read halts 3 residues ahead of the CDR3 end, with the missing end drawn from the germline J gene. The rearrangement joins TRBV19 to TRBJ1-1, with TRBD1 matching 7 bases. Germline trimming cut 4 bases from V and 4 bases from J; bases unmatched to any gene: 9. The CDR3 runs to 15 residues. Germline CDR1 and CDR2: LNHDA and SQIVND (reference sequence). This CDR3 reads CASSNDRVRGTEAFF. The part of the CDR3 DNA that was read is TGTGCCAGTAGTAACGACAGGGTGAGGGGCACTGAA.

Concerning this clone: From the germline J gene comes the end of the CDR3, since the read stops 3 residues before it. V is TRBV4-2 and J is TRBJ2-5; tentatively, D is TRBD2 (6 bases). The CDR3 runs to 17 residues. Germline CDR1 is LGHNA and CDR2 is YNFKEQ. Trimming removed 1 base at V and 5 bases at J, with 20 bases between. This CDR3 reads CASSQVADVSGWETQYF. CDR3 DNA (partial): TGTGCCAGCAGCCAAGTAGCGGATGTATCAGGTTGGGAGACC.

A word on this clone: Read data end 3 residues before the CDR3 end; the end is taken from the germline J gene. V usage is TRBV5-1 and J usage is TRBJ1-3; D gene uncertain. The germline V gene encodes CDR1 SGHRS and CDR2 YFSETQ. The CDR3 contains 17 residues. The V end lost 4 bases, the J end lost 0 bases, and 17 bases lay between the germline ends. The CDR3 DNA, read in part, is TGCGCCAGCAGCCGAGGCGGGGAGGCAGCCTCTGGAAACACC. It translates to CASSRGGEAASGNT. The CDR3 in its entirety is CASSRGGEAASGNTIYF.

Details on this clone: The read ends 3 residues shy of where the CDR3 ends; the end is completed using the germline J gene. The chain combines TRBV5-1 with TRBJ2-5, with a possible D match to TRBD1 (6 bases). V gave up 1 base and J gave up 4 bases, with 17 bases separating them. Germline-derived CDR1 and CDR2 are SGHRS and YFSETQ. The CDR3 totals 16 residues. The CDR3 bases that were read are TGCGCCAGCAGCTTGAAAGGGACACCGTTAGGAGAGACC. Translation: CASSLKGTPLGET. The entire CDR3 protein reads CASSLKGTPLGETQYF.

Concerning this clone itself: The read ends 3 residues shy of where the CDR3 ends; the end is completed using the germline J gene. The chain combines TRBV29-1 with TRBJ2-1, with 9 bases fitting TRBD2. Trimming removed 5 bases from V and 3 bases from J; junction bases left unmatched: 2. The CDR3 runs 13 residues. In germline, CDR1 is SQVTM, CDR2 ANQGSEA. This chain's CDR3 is CSVRLAVYNEQFF. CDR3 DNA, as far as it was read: TGCAGCGTTCGACTAGCGGTCTACAATGAG.